The 19 T cell receptor beta chains below all came from one sample that was sequenced in a study of CD8+CD57+ T cells in acquired aplastic anemia. Using genomic DNA as the template, TCR beta VDJ and CDR3 profiling was carried out. From the reads, TCRdb called clonotypes with MiXCR, one entry per CDR3 protein. This sample has tens of thousands of distinct CDR3 sequences, with roughly 72% found just once. Sequencing involved patients with CD8+CD57+ cell expansion previously shown by flow cytometry. The material sequenced was sorted CD4+, CD8+, or CD8+CD57+ T cells (not recorded which) from PBMCs. The receptor source for this set is a human donor with aplastic anemia.

The chain couples TRBV2 to TRBJ1-1; D gene uncertain. The V gene lost 5 bases and the J gene lost 0 bases, with 10 bases spanning the gap. The CDR3 extends over 14 amino acids. Germline lookup yields CDR1 SNHLY and CDR2 FYNNEI. The CDR3 loop is CASSNSRMNTEAFF. CDR3 nucleotide sequence: TGTGCCAGCAGTAACAGCAGGATGAACACTGAAGCTTTCTTT.

The J gene is TRBJ2-7, the V gene TRBV5-1; TRBD2 might be the D (5 bases). CDR1 SGHRS and CDR2 YFSETQ come from the germline V gene. The CDR3 is 13 amino acids. Trimming cost V 1 base and J 2 bases, with 7 bases left between them. The CDR3, as DNA: TGCGCCAGCAGCTTGATCGGGGCCTACGAGCAGTACTTC. Protein sequence: CASSLIGAYEQYF.

The CDR3 reads CATSDTGRNYGYTF. Written as DNA, the CDR3 is TGTGCCACCAGTGACACAGGGAGGAACTATGGCTACACCTTC. The rearrangement joins TRBV24-1 to TRBJ1-2, with a weak D call TRBD1 (6 bases). Germline CDR1 is KGHDR and CDR2 is SFDVKD. The CDR3 has 14 amino acids. Deletions cut 4 bases from V and 2 bases from J, with 10 bases between.

This clonotype was seen many times. J is TRBJ1-2 and V is TRBV9; tentative D call: TRBD1 (5 bases). The length of the CDR3 is 16 residues. Deletions cut 2 bases from V and 0 bases from J, with 14 bases between. Germline lookup yields CDR1 SGDLS and CDR2 YYNGEE. In DNA, the CDR3 is TGTGCCAGCAGCGTCGGGCAGGGAGTCACTAACTATGGCTACACCTTC. Protein product: CASSVGQGVTNYGYTF.

The sample holds a few counts of this clonotype. The V gene is TRBV24-1, the J gene TRBJ2-7, with D tentatively TRBD1 (5 bases). The CDR3 totals 13 residues. CDR1 is KGHDR and CDR2 is SFDVKD in the germline V gene. V shed 4 bases and J shed 3 bases, with 9 bases lying between them. The CDR3 DNA sequence: TGTGCCACCAGTGACCTCGACAGCTACGAGCAGTACTTC. Encoded protein: CATSDLDSYEQYF.

This clonotype has more than one count but fewer than ten. The V call is TRBV20-1, the J call TRBJ1-6; TRBD1 is a possible D gene (6 bases). This CDR3 comprises 16 residues. The germline V and J ends were trimmed by 3 bases and 10 bases, with 22 bases remaining between them. Germline assignment: CDR1 DFQATT and CDR2 SNEGSKA (reference sequence). CDR3 sequence: CSASAMLQGGVSPLHF. CDR3 sequence (DNA): TGCAGTGCTAGTGCGATGCTACAGGGAGGAGTCTCACCCCTCCACTTT.

This clonotype was detected ten times or more. The V gene is TRBV19, the J gene TRBJ1-2; D unresolved. Between the trimmed V and J ends, which lost 7 bases and 8 bases, there was a span of 11 bases. Germline-derived CDR1 and CDR2 are LNHDA and SQIVND (reference sequence). The CDR3 runs 11 residues. The CDR3 here is CASNPRRGYTF. Here the CDR3 DNA reads TGTGCCAGTAATCCTAGAAGAGGCTACACCTTC.

The rearrangement links TRBV24-1 to TRBJ2-7, with 7 bases lining up with TRBD1. The germline V gene has CDR1 KGHDR and CDR2 SFDVKD. V shed 1 base, J shed 7 bases, and the junction held 9 bases outside the gene matches. CDR3 length: 15 residues. This chain's CDR3 is CATSDFLQGLGEQYF. The CDR3 DNA reads as TGTGCCACCAGTGATTTCTTACAGGGGTTGGGAGAGCAGTACTTC.

The chain employs TRBV2 and TRBJ1-5; D might be TRBD1 (5 bases). Per germline, CDR1 SNHLY and CDR2 FYNNEI. V was cut by 4 bases and J by 0 bases, with 10 bases left in between. The CDR3 covers 15 residues. The CDR3 DNA follows: TGTGCCAGCAGTGCCGCGACAGTTAGCAATCAGCCCCAGCATTTT. It encodes CASSAATVSNQPQHF.

The chain uses TRBV20-1 and TRBJ2-5; D gene ambiguous. Germline CDR1 is DFQATT and CDR2 is SNEGSKA (reference sequence). This CDR3 spans 12 amino acids. Deletions cut 4 bases from V and 1 base from J, with 7 bases between. The CDR3 region has the DNA TGCAGTGCTAAGAAATCCCAAGAGACCCAGTACTTC. Its protein product is CSAKKSQETQYF.

In this sample, this clonotype turned up once. This chain joins TRBV20-1 and TRBJ1-6; 7 positions match TRBD1. CDR3 length: 14 amino acids. CDR1 and CDR2 from the germline V gene are DFQATT and SNEGSKA (reference sequence). The J segment lost 4 bases and the V segment lost 7 bases, leaving 7 bases of the junction unmatched. CDR3 region: CSGNGTAYNSPLHF. The CDR3 bases are TGCAGTGGGAACGGGACAGCGTATAATTCACCCCTCCACTTT.

CDR3 sequence (DNA): TGTGCCAGCAGCTTAGTTCGGGCGGGCTCTGGGGCCAACGTCCTGACTTTC. This gives the protein CASSLVRAGSGANVLTF. This chain connects TRBV7-6 to TRBJ2-6, with a tentative D call TRBD2 (5 bases). Trimming took off 1 base at V and 0 bases at J, with 10 bases between the two ends. Germline values: CDR1 SGHVS, CDR2 FNYEAQ. This CDR3 is built from 17 residues.

J is TRBJ2-5 and V is TRBV19; 8 bases are a match to TRBD1. Trimming took 6 bases from V and 3 from J; bases not matched to a gene: 3. Germline V gene lookup returns CDR1 LNHDA and CDR2 SQIVND (reference sequence). The CDR3 length is 13 residues. The CDR3 is CASRSDREETQYF. CDR3 in DNA: TGTGCCAGTAGATCGGACAGGGAAGAGACCCAGTACTTC.

The rearrangement joins TRBV9 to TRBJ2-1, with a possible D match to TRBD1 (6 bases). CDR3 length equals 14 residues. Germline values: CDR1 SGDLS, CDR2 YYNGEE. V was shortened by 0 bases and J by 9 bases, with 13 bases between the two germline ends. This chain's CDR3 is CASSVGGLAREQFF. CDR3 nucleotide sequence: TGTGCCAGCAGCGTAGGGGGGCTAGCCCGTGAGCAGTTCTTC.

The chain links TRBV7-2 to TRBJ1-6; the match to TRBD1 covers 7 bases. CDR3 length: 14 residues. V was pared by 7 bases and J by 4 bases, with 4 bases of the junction left unmatched. Germline V CDR1 and CDR2: SGHTA, FQGNSA. The CDR3 reads CASTYRGYNSPLHF. The CDR3 DNA reads TGTGCCAGCACCTACAGGGGTTATAATTCACCCCTCCACTTT. Full variable domain (outside the CDR3, taken from reference TRBV7-2 and TRBJ1-6): GAGVSQSPSNKVTEKGKDVELRCDPISGHTALYWYRQSLGQGLEFLIYFQGNSAPDKSGLPSDRFSAERTGGSVSTLTIQRTQQEDSAVYLCASTYRGYNSPLHFGNGTRLTVT.

The chain joins TRBV2 to TRBJ2-7; the match to TRBD2 covers 8 bases. The CDR3 totals 11 residues. Germline-derived CDR1 and CDR2 are SNHLY and FYNNEI. Trimming cost V 7 bases and J 5 bases; bases outside gene matches: 1. CDR3 sequence reads: CASTGGDEQYF. The CDR3 bases are TGTGCCAGCACCGGGGGGGACGAGCAGTACTTC. Together with reference TRBV2 and TRBJ2-7, the CDR3 gives the full variable domain: EPEVTQTPSHQVTQMGQEVILRCVPISNHLYFYWYRQILGQKVEFLVSFYNNEISEKSEIFDDQFSVERPDGSNFTLKIRSTKLEDSAMYFCASTGGDEQYFGPGTRLTVT.

This clonotype was recorded only once. V gene TRBV29-1 combines with J gene TRBJ2-1; the D call may be TRBD1 or TRBD2 (6 bases each). The germline V and J ends were trimmed by 6 bases and 4 bases, with 19 bases remaining between them. CDR3 size: 15 residues. Germline assignment: CDR1 SQVTM and CDR2 ANQGSEA. CDR3 in amino acids: CSVLQEGGTYNEQFF. In nucleotides, the CDR3 is TGCAGCGTCCTACAGGAAGGGGGGACTTACAATGAGCAGTTCTTC.

J is TRBJ1-1 and V is TRBV20-1; D is uncertain. CDR3 length: 14 residues. Germline V gene data show CDR1 as DFQATT and CDR2 as SNEGSKA (reference sequence). The V end lost 6 bases, the J end lost 1 base, and 15 bases lay between the germline ends. The CDR3 bases are TGCAGTGCCCCCGTAGGTGGGTGGAACACTGAAGCTTTCTTT. This encodes CSAPVGGWNTEAFF.

The chain has TRBV25-1 and TRBJ1-2, with TRBD1 matching 9 bases. The CDR3 loop spans 15 amino acids. Germline CDR1 and CDR2: MGHDK and SYGVNS. The ends lost 3 bases at V and 2 bases at J; junction bases unmatched: 4. The chain's CDR3 is CASSEGTGSNYGYTF. The DNA for the CDR3 is TGTGCCAGCAGTGAGGGGACAGGGAGCAACTATGGCTACACCTTC.